This TCR beta chain was sequenced for a study of shared clonotypes between healthy human individuals. Study overall: Used for every donor were three CD4 naive, three CD4 memory, two CD8 naive and one CD8 memory plate.

CD45RO-negative, CCR7-positively selected cells formed the naive CD8 fraction, excluding terminally differentiated effector memory CD45RA+ cells. As concerns this clone: Its antigen remains unknown.

Study-wide results and limits: Generally, naive subsets (rather than memory subsets) showed larger estimated richness.

Deep was the level at which the assay was run. TCRdb's table, derived via immunoSEQ multiplex PCR, lists solely in-frame clones and lacks some. The data show around 550,000 clones, approximately 95% seen once. The receptor was isolated from a woman younger than 45 in good health. The sample comprised naive CD8+ T cells sorted from blood.

This CDR3 is CASSIGSNQPQHF. The CDR3 DNA reads as TGTGCCAGCAGCATAGGGAGCAATCAGCCCCAGCATTTT. The chain uses TRBV28 and TRBJ1-5; D not certain. CDR1 and CDR2 from the germline V gene are MDHEN and SYDVKM. This CDR3 spans 13 amino acids. V lost 6 bases to trimming and J lost 1 base, with 7 bases between them.